This TCR beta chain originates from a study of shared clonotypes between healthy human individuals. The CDR3 consists of 15 residues. V shed 5 bases, J shed 4 bases, and the junction held 7 bases outside the gene matches. Germline loops: CDR1 MGHRA, CDR2 YSYEKL. The study's findings and limits: For naive CD4 cells, around 5% of clonotypes were shared across a few donors. Estimated richness was generally greater in naive than memory subsets. The low donor count limited represented genetic and exposure-history diversity.

Notes on this clone: Its antigen is currently unknown.

Genomic DNA of each subset was evenly split across several immunoSEQ plates. This table comes from immunoSEQ multiplex PCR, and its TCRdb copy is limited to in-frame clones, with some not included. The sample shows about 1 million clones, around 75% of them seen only once. The chain joins TRBV4-1 to TRBJ2-3, with TRBD1 matching 9 bases. This TCR was sampled from a man between 18 and 29 years old in good health. The specimen was memory CD4+ T cells sorted from blood. Subset given: CD45RA-negative fraction. CDR3 amino acids: CASSSNRGPADTQYF. The DNA of the CDR3 is TGCGCCAGCAGCTCCAACAGGGGGCCGGCAGATACGCAGTATTTT.